Each of the 27 T cell receptor beta chains below was sequenced from the same sample in a study of T cell repertoires in cytomegalovirus infection. TCRdb re-called the reads with MiXCR, one entry per CDR3 protein. The table shows roughly 350,000 distinct CDR3 sequences, with roughly 34% occurring only once. For these receptors, no antigen is known. Sequences were derived from cultured PBMCs, sampled from culture after CMV antigen stimulation. These receptors all come from a human donor in good health (CMV status not recorded). Some clones in this sample may be carry-over from other donors' samples.

This clonotype was detected a few times. The chain couples TRBV4-3 to TRBJ2-7; D is possibly TRBD2 (5 bases). Trimming stripped 3 bases from V and 5 bases from J, with 11 bases between. The CDR3 spans 13 residues. The germline CDR1 and CDR2 sequences are LGHNA and YSLEER. The CDR3 loop is CASSQRAFDEQYF. In nucleotides, the CDR3 is TGCGCCAGCAGCCAGAGGGCCTTCGACGAGCAGTACTTC.

The chain has TRBV27 and TRBJ2-1; 9 bases match TRBD2. The CDR3 runs to 14 residues. Germline V gene sequence: CDR1 MNHEY, CDR2 SMNVEV (reference sequence). V dropped 8 bases and J dropped 4; count of bases not matched to a gene: 6. For the CDR3, the DNA is TGTGCCAGCCGCCCTAGCGGGGCTTACAATGAGCAGTTCTTC. Translated, it gives CASRPSGAYNEQFF.

This clonotype was observed once. The gene calls are TRBV29-1 and TRBJ2-5; D is undetermined. The length of the CDR3 is 12 residues. Germline assignment: CDR1 SQVTM and CDR2 ANQGSEA. Deletions cut 4 bases from V and 0 bases from J, with 6 bases between. In DNA form, the CDR3 reads TGCAGCGTTGTTGGGTACCAAGAGACCCAGTACTTC. Translating gives CSVVGYQETQYF.

CDR3 nucleotide sequence: TGTGCCAGCAGGCTTGGCTTCCAAGGGGATACGCAGTATTTT. Protein product: CASRLGFQGDTQYF. V usage is TRBV12-3 or TRBV12-4 and J usage is TRBJ2-3, with no clear D. The CDR3 spans 14 residues. Trimming took 6 bases from V and 6 from J, leaving 16 bases between them.

In this sample, this clonotype turned up a few times. The J gene is TRBJ2-5, the V gene TRBV7-9, with 12 bases lining up with TRBD2. The CDR3 totals 18 residues. V dropped 0 bases and J dropped 2; count of bases not matched to a gene: 7. Germline values: CDR1 SEHNR, CDR2 FQNEAQ (reference sequence). The CDR3: CASSLAGTSGPFQETQYF. CDR3 nucleotides: TGTGCCAGCAGCTTAGCCGGGACTAGCGGGCCCTTTCAAGAGACCCAGTACTTC.

This chain uses TRBV11-2 with TRBJ2-2; D may be TRBD2 (6 bases). Germline values: CDR1 SGHAT, CDR2 FQNNGV. The CDR3 loop spans 14 amino acids. Trimming pared 5 bases from V and 6 bases from J, leaving 13 bases between. The CDR3 nucleotides read TGTGCCAGCAGCACTAGTACTAGCCCCGGGGAGCTGTTTTTT. Translation gives CASSTSTSPGELFF.

The chain joins TRBV9 to TRBJ2-1; 7 nucleotides match TRBD1. The V gene's germline CDR1 is SGDLS and CDR2 YYNGEE. With V trimmed by 2 bases and J by 3 bases, 8 bases remained unmatched. CDR3 size: 16 residues. The DNA for the CDR3 is TGTGCCAGCAGCGTCACCGGGACAGATTACTACAATGAGCAGTTCTTC. Translating gives CASSVTGTDYYNEQFF.

The table lists this clonotype with a few counts. The chain employs TRBV7-6 and TRBJ2-7; a weak D match, TRBD2 (6 bases). The germline V gene has CDR1 SGHVS and CDR2 FNYEAQ. The ends were cut back, 5 bases at V and 6 bases at J, with 23 bases in the middle. The CDR3 totals 16 residues. The CDR3 sequence is CASSPTGVNRAGEQYF. The CDR3 DNA reads as TGTGCCAGCAGCCCCACGGGGGTGAATAGGGCGGGCGAGCAGTACTTC.

The chain combines TRBV6-5 with TRBJ1-6; D gene ambiguous. The CDR3 covers 13 residues. The germline gives CDR1 MNHEY, CDR2 SVGAGI. The V gene lost 5 bases and the J gene lost 7 bases, with 9 bases spanning the gap. The CDR3 DNA is TGTGCCAGCAGTGAGGGTCGGAATTCACCCCTCCACTTT. Protein sequence: CASSEGRNSPLHF.

The chain couples TRBV4-1 to TRBJ1-4; 12 bases are a match to TRBD1. V trimming: 2 bases; J trimming: 7 bases; junction bases outside the gene matches: 11. The CDR3 runs to 18 residues. Looked up from germline, CDR1 is MGHRA and CDR2 is YSYEKL. DNA of the CDR3: TGCGCCAGCAGCCAACTTCCGGGACAGGGGGCAGAAGGTGAAAAACTGTTTTTT. As protein: CASSQLPGQGAEGEKLFF.

The rearrangement uses TRBV5-6 and TRBJ2-5; D not resolved. The CDR3 length is 16 residues. V dropped 0 bases and J dropped 2 bases, with 14 bases sitting between them. Looked up from germline, CDR1 is SGHDT and CDR2 is YYEEEE. The CDR3 is CASSLGRRERQETQYF. The CDR3 DNA follows: TGTGCCAGCAGCTTGGGGCGACGAGAACGACAAGAGACCCAGTACTTC.

The rearrangement joins TRBV19 to TRBJ1-5; no reliable D call. Germline CDR1 is LNHDA and CDR2 is SQIVND (reference sequence). The CDR3 spans 15 residues. V lost 7 bases and J 1 base, leaving 14 bases between the germline ends. DNA for the CDR3: TGTGCCAGTACCCAGCAGGTAACGAGCAATCAGCCCCAGCATTTT. Translating gives CASTQQVTSNQPQHF.

This clonotype has a single count. The rearrangement uses TRBV19 and TRBJ1-5; tentative D call: TRBD1 (5 bases). V was pared by 3 bases and J by 0 bases, with 18 bases between. Germline V gene data show CDR1 as LNHDA and CDR2 as SQIVND (reference sequence). The CDR3 extends over 18 amino acids. The CDR3 sequence: CASSMVGGDFSSNQPQHF. CDR3 in DNA: TGTGCCAGTAGTATGGTCGGGGGTGACTTTTCTAGCAATCAGCCCCAGCATTTT.

With regard to this clonotype: This may be a read error, as it is one base from a much larger clone. V gene TRBV7-6 combines with J gene TRBJ2-2, with 12 bases lining up with TRBD2. Trimming at V came to 5 bases and at J to 3 bases, leaving 7 bases not matched to a gene. CDR3 length equals 17 residues. Germline V lookup: CDR1 SGHVS, CDR2 FNYEAQ. CDR3 sequence (DNA): TGTGCCAGCAGCCTAGAACTAGCGGGAGGCGACACCGGGGAGCTGTTTTTT. It encodes CASSLELAGGDTGELFF.

This clonotype was seen at least ten times. This chain joins TRBV5-8 and TRBJ2-3; D is possibly TRBD1 or TRBD2 (6 bases each). The germline V and J ends were trimmed by 2 bases and 0 bases, with 10 bases remaining between them. The CDR3 has 15 amino acids. Looked up from germline, CDR1 is SGHTS and CDR2 is YDEGEE. CDR3 sequence (DNA): TGTGCCAGCAGCTTCGGGGGCCTAAGCACAGATACGCAGTATTTT. This encodes CASSFGGLSTDTQYF.

This clonotype turned up a few times. This chain uses TRBV7-8 with TRBJ2-5; D is uncertain. The germline V gene encodes CDR1 SGHVS and CDR2 FQNEAQ. The CDR3 is 13 amino acids. With 1 base removed from V and 5 bases from J, the gap between germline ends came to 8 bases. The chain's CDR3 is CASSLVGPETQYF. CDR3 nucleotides: TGTGCCAGCAGCTTAGTGGGTCCCGAGACCCAGTACTTC.

The chain has TRBV3-1 and TRBJ1-3; no clear D gene. The CDR3 totals 13 residues. The germline gives CDR1 LGHDT, CDR2 YNNKEL (reference sequence). V dropped 7 bases and J dropped 4 bases, with 11 bases sitting between them. The CDR3 DNA sequence: TGTGCCAGCACGTCGAATCGAGGAAACACCATATATTTT. Its translation is CASTSNRGNTIYF.

This clonotype was seen a handful of times. The V call is TRBV7-2, the J call TRBJ2-1; 7 bases line up with TRBD2. This CDR3 has 15 residues. Germline V gene data show CDR1 as SGHTA and CDR2 as FQGNSA. Trimming removed 6 bases from V and 0 bases from J; junction bases left unmatched: 5. The CDR3 spells CASRGGRGSYNEQFF. As DNA, the CDR3 is TGTGCCAGCAGGGGCGGGAGAGGCTCCTACAATGAGCAGTTCTTC. The whole variable domain, remainder taken from reference TRBV7-2 and TRBJ2-1, is GAGVSQSPSNKVTEKGKDVELRCDPISGHTALYWYRQSLGQGLEFLIYFQGNSAPDKSGLPSDRFSAERTGGSVSTLTIQRTQQEDSAVYLCASRGGRGSYNEQFFGPGTRLTVL.

A few counts support this clonotype. The gene calls are TRBV7-2 and TRBJ2-7; D is undetermined. Per the germline V gene, CDR1 is SGHTA and CDR2 is FQGNSA. The V end was cut by 5 bases, the J end by 1 base, with 12 bases between. This CDR3 comprises 14 residues. The CDR3 nucleotides read TGTGCCAGCAGCCCCCATCAGGCGTCCTACGAGCAGTACTTC. Translation: CASSPHQASYEQYF.

The genes are TRBV30 and TRBJ1-1, with D perhaps matching TRBD1 (5 bases). The CDR3 loop spans 13 amino acids. In germline, CDR1 is GTSNPN, CDR2 SVGIG (reference sequence). V was cut by 3 bases and J by 0 bases, with 8 bases left in between. The CDR3 loop reads CAWRGTVNTEAFF. In DNA form, the CDR3 reads TGTGCCTGGAGGGGGACGGTGAACACTGAAGCTTTCTTT.

V gene TRBV10-3 combines with J gene TRBJ1-1; D unresolved. CDR1 ENHRY and CDR2 SYGVKD come from the germline V gene. The CDR3 has 13 amino acids. Trimming pared 5 bases from V and 3 bases from J, leaving 10 bases between. The DNA of the CDR3 is TGTGCCATCAGTCCGGGAAGGTACACTGAAGCTTTCTTT. Translation gives CAISPGRYTEAFF.

This rearrangement joins TRBV20-1 to TRBJ2-3, with D perhaps TRBD2 (6 bases). The V gene lost 0 bases and the J gene lost 4 bases, with 14 bases spanning the gap. Germline values: CDR1 DFQATT, CDR2 SNEGSKA (reference sequence). The CDR3 is 15 amino acids. This chain's CDR3 is CSARDWRGIADTQYF. The CDR3 DNA is TGCAGTGCTAGAGATTGGAGGGGTATCGCAGATACGCAGTATTTT.

This clonotype has only a few counts. V gene TRBV7-9 combines with J gene TRBJ1-6; D not certain. The germline CDR1 and CDR2 sequences are SEHNR and FQNEAQ (reference sequence). The CDR3 totals 14 residues. Trimming shortened V by 3 bases and J by 6 bases, and 9 bases separated the two germline ends. The CDR3 bases are TGTGCCAGCAGCTTTGTGCGTGGTAATTCACCCCTCCACTTT. Translating gives CASSFVRGNSPLHF.

This clonotype was detected only once. The chain carries TRBV4-2 and TRBJ1-1, with a weak D call TRBD1 (6 bases). The CDR3 extends over 14 amino acids. V lost 0 bases and J lost 6, with 11 bases in between. Per germline, CDR1 LGHNA and CDR2 YNFKEQ. The CDR3 is CASSQEPTGPEAFF. DNA for the CDR3: TGTGCCAGCAGCCAAGAACCAACAGGGCCTGAAGCTTTCTTT.

The V and J genes are TRBV12-3 or TRBV12-4 and TRBJ1-5; D is undetermined. Trimming left V 2 bases short and J 2 bases short, with 7 bases between. The CDR3 loop spans 14 amino acids. The CDR3 coding sequence is TGTGCCAGCAGTTTAAATAATCGCAATCAGCCCCAGCATTTT. It encodes CASSLNNRNQPQHF.

CDR3 sequence: CASAHGVAGNNEQYF. CDR3 in DNA: TGTGCCAGCGCCCACGGGGTAGCGGGAAACAATGAGCAGTACTTC. This chain uses TRBV7-3 with TRBJ2-1; 8 bases match TRBD2. Near its end, the DNA agrees better with TRBJ2-7, so the J call may be wrong. There are 15 residues in the CDR3. Germline V gives CDR1 SGHTA, CDR2 FQGTGA.

The CDR3 loop is CASSLIAGATDTQYF. In nucleotides, the CDR3 is TGTGCCAGCAGCCTTATAGCGGGAGCCACAGATACGCAGTATTTT. V usage is TRBV7-6 and J usage is TRBJ2-3; 9 nucleotides match TRBD2. CDR1 SGHVS and CDR2 FNYEAQ come from the germline V gene. After removal of 5 bases from V and 2 bases from J, the junction contained 5 bases not matched to a gene. The CDR3 loop spans 15 amino acids.